This T cell receptor beta chain was documented in a study of blood T cell repertoires in COVID-19. Only in-frame clones appear in the TCRdb table, and some are missing; sequencing was by immunoSEQ multiplex PCR. The data hold 99,000 or so clones, with approximately 86% observed a single time. After removal of 5 bases from V and 3 bases from J, the junction contained 4 bases not matched to a gene. The CDR3 sequence is 14 residues long. Germline loops: CDR1 SGHNT, CDR2 YENEEA. The receptor comes from a man between 50 and 59 years old with COVID-19, enrolled during active disease. The sequenced sample consisted of peripheral blood. The genes are TRBV11-3 and TRBJ2-7; TRBD2 matches 10 bases. CDR3 DNA sequence: TGTGCCAGCAGCCACGGGACTAGCGACTACGAGCAGTACTTC. Translation: CASSHGTSDYEQYF.